The entry below describes one T cell receptor (beta chain). The antigen is not known. Looked up from germline, CDR1 is SEHNR and CDR2 is FQNEAQ (reference sequence). After removal of 6 bases from V and 5 bases from J, the junction contained 11 bases not matched to a gene. This CDR3 contains 15 residues. This specimen belongs to a study of T-cell reconstitution after alpha-beta-depleted transplantation in children. Findings and caveats of the study: TCRbeta diversity was high at day 60 in some patients (a result of surviving recipient T cells and thymic progenitors). As was reported, about two months after transplant, alpha-beta T cells came from several hundred expanded graft clones. At one year after transplant, newly produced T cells mostly accounted for T-cell counts and diversity.

Using unique molecular identifiers, the investigators prepared the TCRbeta library. TCRdb fed the PCR reads into MiXCR, producing one record per CDR3 protein. The sample contains some 150,000 distinct CDR3 sequences, around 10% of which appear only once. The V gene is TRBV7-9, the J gene TRBJ2-7; 9 bases agree with TRBD1. The specimen was PBMCs, mostly from graft donor cells, collected 180 days after TCRalphabeta/CD19-depleted stem cell transplant. The receptor's source is a female patient aged 2 to 10 who had a stem cell transplant for congenital amegakaryocytic thrombocytopenia, so the T cells may come from the graft donor. The CDR3 is CASRPVGTGPHEQYF. CDR3 bases: TGTGCCAGCAGACCCGTGGGGACAGGGCCACACGAGCAGTACTTC.